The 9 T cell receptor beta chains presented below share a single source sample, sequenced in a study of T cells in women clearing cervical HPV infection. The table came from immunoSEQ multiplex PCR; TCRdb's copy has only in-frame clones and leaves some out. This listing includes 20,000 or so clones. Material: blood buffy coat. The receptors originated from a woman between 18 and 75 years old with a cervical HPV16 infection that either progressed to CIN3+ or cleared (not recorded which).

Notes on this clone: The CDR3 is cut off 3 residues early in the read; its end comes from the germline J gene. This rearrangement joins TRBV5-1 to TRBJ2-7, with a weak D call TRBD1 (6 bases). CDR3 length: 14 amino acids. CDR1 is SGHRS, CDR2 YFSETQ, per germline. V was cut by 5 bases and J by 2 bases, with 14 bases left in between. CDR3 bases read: TGCGCCAGCAGAGAACAGGGTAATACCTACGAG. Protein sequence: CASREQGNTYE. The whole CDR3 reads CASREQGNTYEQYF.

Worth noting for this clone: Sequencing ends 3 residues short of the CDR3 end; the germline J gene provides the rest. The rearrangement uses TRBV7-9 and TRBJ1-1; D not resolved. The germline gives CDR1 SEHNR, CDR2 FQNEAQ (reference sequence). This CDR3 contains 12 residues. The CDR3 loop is CASSQLNYEAFF. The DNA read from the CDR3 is TGTGCCAGCAGCCAGTTGAACTACGAG.

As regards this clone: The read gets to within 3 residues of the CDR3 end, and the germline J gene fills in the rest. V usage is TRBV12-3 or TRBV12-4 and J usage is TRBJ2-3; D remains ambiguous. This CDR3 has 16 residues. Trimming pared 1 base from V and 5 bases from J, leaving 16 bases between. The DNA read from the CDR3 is TGTGCCAGCAGTTTAGATCAGAGCCGCGCAGGAGATACG. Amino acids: CASSLDQSRAGDT. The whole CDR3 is CASSLDQSRAGDTQYF.

The CDR3 is CASSLASGGDTQYF. The sequenced part of the CDR3 DNA is TGTGCCAGCAGCTTAGCTAGCGGGGGCGATACG. The chain uses TRBV7-9 and TRBJ2-3; 9 bases are a match to TRBD2. The DNA ends 3 residues before the CDR3 does, and the rest of the CDR3 is filled in from the germline J gene. The junction had 1 base not matched to a gene; V was cut back by 0 bases and J by 6 bases. Germline CDR1 is SEHNR and CDR2 is FQNEAQ (reference sequence). This CDR3 is built from 14 residues.

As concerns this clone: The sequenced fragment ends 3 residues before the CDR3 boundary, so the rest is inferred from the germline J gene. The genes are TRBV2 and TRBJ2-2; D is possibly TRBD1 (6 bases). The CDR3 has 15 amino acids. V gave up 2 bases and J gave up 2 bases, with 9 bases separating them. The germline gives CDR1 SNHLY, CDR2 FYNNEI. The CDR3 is CASSEPRGNTGELFF. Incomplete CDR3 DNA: TGTGCCAGCAGTGAACCCAGGGGAAACACCGGGGAG.

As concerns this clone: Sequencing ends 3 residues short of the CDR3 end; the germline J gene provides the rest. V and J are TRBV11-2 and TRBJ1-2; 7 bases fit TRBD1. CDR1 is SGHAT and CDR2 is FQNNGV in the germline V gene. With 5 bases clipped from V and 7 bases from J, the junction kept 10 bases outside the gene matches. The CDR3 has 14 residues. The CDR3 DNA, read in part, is TGTGCCAGCAGCGCGGGAGACAGGGTATTTGGC. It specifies CASSAGDRVFG. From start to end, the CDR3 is CASSAGDRVFGYTF. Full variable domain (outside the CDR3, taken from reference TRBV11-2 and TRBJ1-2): EAGVAQSPRYKIIEKRQSVAFWCNPISGHATLYWYQQILGQGPKLLIQFQNNGVVDDSQLPKDRFSAERLKGVDSTLKIQPAKLEDSAVYLCASSAGDRVFGYTFGSGTRLTVV.

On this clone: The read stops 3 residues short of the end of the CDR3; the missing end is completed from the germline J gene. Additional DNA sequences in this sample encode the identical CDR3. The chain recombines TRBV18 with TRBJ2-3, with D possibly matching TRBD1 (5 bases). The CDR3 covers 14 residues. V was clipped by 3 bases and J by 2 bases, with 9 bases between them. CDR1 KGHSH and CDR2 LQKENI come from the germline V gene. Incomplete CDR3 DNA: TGTGCCAGCTCACCTGGACAAGCCACAGATACG. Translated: CASSPGQATDT. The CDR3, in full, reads CASSPGQATDTQYF.

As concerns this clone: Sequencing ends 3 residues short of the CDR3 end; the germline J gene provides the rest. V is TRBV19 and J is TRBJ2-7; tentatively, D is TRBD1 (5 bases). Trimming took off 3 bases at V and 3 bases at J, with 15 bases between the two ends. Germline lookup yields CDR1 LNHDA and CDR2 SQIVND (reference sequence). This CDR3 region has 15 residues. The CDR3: CASSIGQGSFYEQYF. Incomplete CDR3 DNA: TGTGCCAGTAGTATTGGGCAGGGCAGTTTCTACGAG.

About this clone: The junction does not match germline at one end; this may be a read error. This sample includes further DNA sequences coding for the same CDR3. The CDR3 here is CASSVTGDSGNTIYF. CDR3 DNA, as far as it was read: TGTGCCAGCAGCGTTACAGGGGACTCTGGAAACACG. The gene calls are TRBV7-9 and TRBJ1-3; 7 nucleotides align to TRBD1. The read ends 3 residues before the CDR3 terminus; that terminus is restored from the germline J gene. Germline CDR1 reads SEHNR; CDR2 reads FQNEAQ (reference sequence). There are 15 residues in the CDR3. Supplemented by reference TRBV7-9 and TRBJ1-3, the full variable domain reads DTGVSQNPRHKITKRGQNVTFRCDPISEHNRLYWYRQTLGQGPEFLTYFQNEAQLEKSRLLSDRFSAERPKGSFSTLEIQRTEQGDSAMYLCASSVTGDSGNTIYFGEGSWLTVV.